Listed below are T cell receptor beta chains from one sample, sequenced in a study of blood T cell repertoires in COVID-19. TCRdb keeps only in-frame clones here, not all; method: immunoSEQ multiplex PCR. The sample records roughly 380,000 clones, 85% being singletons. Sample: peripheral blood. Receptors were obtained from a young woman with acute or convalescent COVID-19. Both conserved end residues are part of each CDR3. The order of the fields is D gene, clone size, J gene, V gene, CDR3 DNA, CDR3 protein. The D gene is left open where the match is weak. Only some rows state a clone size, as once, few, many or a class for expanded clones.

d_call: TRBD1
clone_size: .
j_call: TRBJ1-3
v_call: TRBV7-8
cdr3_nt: TGTGCCAGCAGCTTAGGAAGGACAGGGCGAAACACCATATATTTT
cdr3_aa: CASSLGRTGRNTIYF

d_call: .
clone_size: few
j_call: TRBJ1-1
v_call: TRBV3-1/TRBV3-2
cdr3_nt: TGTGCCAGCAGCCAAATAGATGAGATGAACACTGAAGCTTTCTTT
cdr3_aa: CASSQIDEMNTEAFF

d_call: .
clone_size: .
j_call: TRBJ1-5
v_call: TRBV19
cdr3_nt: TGTGCCAGTAGTATCCGGGGAGGCAATCAGCCCCAGCATTTT
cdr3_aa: CASSIRGGNQPQHF

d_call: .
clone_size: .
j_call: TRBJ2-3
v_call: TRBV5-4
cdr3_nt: TGTGCCAGCAGCCCAGGGACATCTGCACGCACAGATACGCAGTATTTT
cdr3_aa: CASSPGTSARTDTQYF

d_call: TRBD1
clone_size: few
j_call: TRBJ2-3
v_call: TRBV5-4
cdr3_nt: TGTGCCAGCAGCCCCTCAGAGACAGGGCGATCAGATACGCAGTATTTT
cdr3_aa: CASSPSETGRSDTQYF

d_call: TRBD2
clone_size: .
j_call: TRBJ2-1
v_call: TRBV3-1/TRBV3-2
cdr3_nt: TGTGCCAGCAGCAAGCCCCGGGAGGGTCTCAATGAGCAGTTCTTC
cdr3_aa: CASSKPREGLNEQFF

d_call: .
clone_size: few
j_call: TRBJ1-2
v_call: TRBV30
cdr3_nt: TGTGCCTGGAGTGCGGGACTGGGCTATGGCTACACCTTC
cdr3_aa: CAWSAGLGYGYTF

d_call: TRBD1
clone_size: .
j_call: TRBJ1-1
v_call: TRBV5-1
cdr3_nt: TGCGCCGGAAAACAGGGGGTAGTTGGTGAAGCTTTCTTT
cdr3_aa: CAGKQGVVGEAFF

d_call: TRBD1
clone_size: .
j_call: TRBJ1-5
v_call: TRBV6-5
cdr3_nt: TGTGCCAGCAGGATTGGGACAGATCAGCCCCAGCATTTT
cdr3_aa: CASRIGTDQPQHF

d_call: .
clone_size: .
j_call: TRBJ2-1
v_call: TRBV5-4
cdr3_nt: TGTGCCAGCAGCTTGGCTCGCGGGGTATGGGAGCAGTTCTTC
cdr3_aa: CASSLARGVWEQFF

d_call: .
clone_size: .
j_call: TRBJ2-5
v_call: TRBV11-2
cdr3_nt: TGTGCCAGCAGCTCTCAAGAGACCCAGTACTTC
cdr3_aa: CASSSQETQYF

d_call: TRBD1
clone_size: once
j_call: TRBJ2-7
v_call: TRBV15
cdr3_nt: TGTGCCACCAGCACCAGACAGGGAGAATACGAGCAGTACTTC
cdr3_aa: CATSTRQGEYEQYF

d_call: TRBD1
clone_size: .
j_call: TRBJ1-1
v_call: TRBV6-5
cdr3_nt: TGTGCCAGCAGTTCCTCAGGGGGCGCGGGTGAAGCTTTCTTT
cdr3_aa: CASSSSGGAGEAFF

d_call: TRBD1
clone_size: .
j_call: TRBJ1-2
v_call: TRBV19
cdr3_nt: TGTGCCAGTAGTATTGGTCAGGGGGGTAACTATGGCTACACCTTC
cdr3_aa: CASSIGQGGNYGYTF

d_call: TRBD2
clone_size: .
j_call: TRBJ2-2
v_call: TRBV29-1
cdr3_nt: TGCAGCGTCTTCCTCGCGGGGGGACCCACCGGGGAGCTGTTTTTT
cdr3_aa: CSVFLAGGPTGELFF

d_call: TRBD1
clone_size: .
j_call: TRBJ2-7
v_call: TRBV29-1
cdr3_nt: TGCAGCGTTGGACAGGGTAACTCCTACGAGCAGTACTTC
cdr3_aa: CSVGQGNSYEQYF

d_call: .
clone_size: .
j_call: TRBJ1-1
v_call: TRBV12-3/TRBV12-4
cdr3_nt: TGTGCCAGCAGTTTATACGGCGGGGAGGCTTTCTTT
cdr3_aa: CASSLYGGEAFF

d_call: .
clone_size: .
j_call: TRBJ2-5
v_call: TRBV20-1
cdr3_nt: TGCAGTGCTCAATACCAAGAGACCCAGTACTTC
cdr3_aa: CSAQYQETQYF

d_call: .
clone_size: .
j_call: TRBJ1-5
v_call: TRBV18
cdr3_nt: TGTGCCAGCTCACCCCCCGTACAGGGTAGCAATCAGCCCCAGCATTTT
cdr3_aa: CASSPPVQGSNQPQHF

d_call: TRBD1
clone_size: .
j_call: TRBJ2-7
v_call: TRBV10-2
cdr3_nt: TGCGCCAGCAGGCGGACAGGGGGAGAACTAGCTGGGTACGAGCAGTACTTC
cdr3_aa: CASRRTGGELAGYEQYF

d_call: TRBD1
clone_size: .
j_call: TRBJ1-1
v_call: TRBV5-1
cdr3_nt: TGCGCCAGCAGCTTAACAGGGGGGAAGAGCGACACTGAAGCTTTCTTT
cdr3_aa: CASSLTGGKSDTEAFF

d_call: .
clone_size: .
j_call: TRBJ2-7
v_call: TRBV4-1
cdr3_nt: TGCGCCAGCAGCTCCGAGAGGTGGTCCTACGAGCAGTACTTC
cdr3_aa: CASSSERWSYEQYF

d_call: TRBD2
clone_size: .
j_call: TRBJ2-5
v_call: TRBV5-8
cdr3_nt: TGTGCCAGCAGCTCAGCGGGAGGGCCGGGGGAGACCCAGTACTTC
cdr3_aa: CASSSAGGPGETQYF

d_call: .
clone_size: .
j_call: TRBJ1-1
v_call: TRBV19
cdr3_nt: TGTGCCAGTAGTCCTTTCGTCACGGACACTGAAGCTTTCTTT
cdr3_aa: CASSPFVTDTEAFF

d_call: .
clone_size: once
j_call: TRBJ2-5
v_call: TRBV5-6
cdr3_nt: TGTGCCAGCAGCTTGGTACAGGACCAAGAGACCCAGTACTTC
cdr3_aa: CASSLVQDQETQYF

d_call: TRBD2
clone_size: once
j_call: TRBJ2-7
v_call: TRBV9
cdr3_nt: TGTGCCAGCAGCGCCCGGACTAGCGGGAGTACCTACGAGCAGTACTTC
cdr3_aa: CASSARTSGSTYEQYF

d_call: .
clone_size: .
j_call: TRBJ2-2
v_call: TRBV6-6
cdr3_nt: TGTGCCAGCAGTTCAGGGACATTGAACACCGGGGAGCTGTTTTTT
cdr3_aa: CASSSGTLNTGELFF

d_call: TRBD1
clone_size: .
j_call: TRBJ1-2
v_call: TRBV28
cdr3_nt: TGTGCCAGCAGTTTGCCGGACAGGGCATATGGCTACACCTTC
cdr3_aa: CASSLPDRAYGYTF